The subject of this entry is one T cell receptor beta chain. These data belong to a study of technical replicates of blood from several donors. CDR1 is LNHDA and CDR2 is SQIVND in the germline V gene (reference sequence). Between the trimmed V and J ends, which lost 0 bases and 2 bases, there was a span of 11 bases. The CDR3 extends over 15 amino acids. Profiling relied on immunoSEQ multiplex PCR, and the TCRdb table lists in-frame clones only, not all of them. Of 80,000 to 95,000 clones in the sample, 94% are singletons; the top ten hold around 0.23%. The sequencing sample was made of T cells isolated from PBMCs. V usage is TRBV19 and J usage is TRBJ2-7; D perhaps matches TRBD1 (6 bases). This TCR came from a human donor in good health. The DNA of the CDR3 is TGTGCCAGTAGTATAGATCCAGGGGTGACCTACGAGCAGTACTTC. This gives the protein CASSIDPGVTYEQYF.